The 8 T cell receptor beta chains reported below all come from one sample, sequenced in a study of spatial heterogeneity in lung cancer. Sample time point: sample taken at primary tumor resection. MiXCR, run by TCRdb on the 5' RACE reads, gives a single entry per CDR3 protein. Of about 3,000 distinct CDR3 sequences listed, about 2.8% are singletons. The material was normal lung tissue next to the tumor, obtained at surgery. The receptors shown here come from a male donor with early-stage non-small cell lung cancer.

This clonotype is judged medium-sized. The chain uses TRBV6-5 and TRBJ1-4, with a possible D match to TRBD1 (5 bases). CDR3 size: 15 residues. Germline CDR1 is MNHEY and CDR2 is SVGAGI. The ends were cut back, 0 bases at V and 5 bases at J, with 10 bases in the middle. CDR3 sequence (DNA): TGTGCCAGCAGTTACTCCGGGACTGAGAATGAAAAACTGTTTTTT. It specifies CASSYSGTENEKLFF.

This clonotype is labeled as medium-sized (0.01 to 0.1%). The CDR3 loop reads CASSLGTSGRANEQFF. The CDR3, as DNA: TGTGCCAGCAGCTTAGGTACTAGCGGGAGGGCCAATGAGCAGTTCTTC. The rearrangement links TRBV11-3 to TRBJ2-1, with 13 bases identical to TRBD2. V lost 1 base, J lost 6 bases, and 3 bases stayed unmatched. CDR1 and CDR2 from the germline V gene are SGHNT and YENEEA. The CDR3 extends over 16 amino acids.

In this sample, this clonotype is medium-sized (0.01 to 0.1%). One end of the junction varies from germline; a read error may be responsible. This sequence joins TRBV11-2 and TRBJ2-7, with D perhaps TRBD1 (6 bases). Germline loops: CDR1 SGHAT, CDR2 FQNNGV. The CDR3 has 14 amino acids. In nucleotides, the CDR3 is TGTGCCAGCAGCCCCGACCAGGGGTCCTCCGAGCAGTACTTC. Protein sequence: CASSPDQGSSEQYF.

This clonotype was counted ten times or more. The CDR3 reads CSARDRRPDQETQYF. In nucleotides, the CDR3 is TGCAGTGCTAGAGATAGGCGGCCAGATCAAGAGACCCAGTACTTC. The J gene is TRBJ2-5, the V gene TRBV20-1; D is undetermined. Trimming removed 0 bases from V and 2 bases from J, with 13 bases in between. This CDR3 has 15 amino acids. CDR1 DFQATT and CDR2 SNEGSKA come from the germline V gene (reference sequence).

This chain connects TRBV27 to TRBJ2-5, with TRBD2 matching over 16 bases. Germline V gives CDR1 MNHEY, CDR2 SMNVEV (reference sequence). This CDR3 region has 16 residues. V shed 4 bases and J 7 bases; nucleotides not matched to a gene: 6. CDR3 loop: CASSSGTSGGAVTQYF. The CDR3 bases are TGTGCCAGCAGTTCAGGGACTAGCGGGGGGGCCGTGACCCAGTACTTC.

This clonotype occurred many times. The rearrangement joins TRBV27 to TRBJ2-7; the D is unclear. Germline V gene lookup returns CDR1 MNHEY and CDR2 SMNVEV (reference sequence). This CDR3 has 14 amino acids. Trimming pared 8 bases from V and 3 bases from J, leaving 17 bases between. The CDR3 region is CASGTAPGVYEQYF. The CDR3 DNA is TGTGCCAGCGGTACAGCGCCGGGTGTCTACGAGCAGTACTTC.

By sample fraction, this clonotype is medium-sized. The chain has TRBV3-1 and TRBJ2-7; 7 nucleotides match TRBD1. The V gene's germline CDR1 is LGHDT and CDR2 YNNKEL (reference sequence). The CDR3 has 16 residues. Losses at the gene ends were 2 bases for V and 7 bases for J; bases not matched to a gene: 14. The CDR3 DNA sequence: TGTGCCAGCAGCCAAACCCGGGACAGAGGGTCGGGAGAGCAGTACTTC. Amino acid sequence: CASSQTRDRGSGEQYF.

By sample fraction, this clonotype is medium-sized. The chain couples TRBV5-1 to TRBJ1-2; 12 bases are a match to TRBD1. The CDR3 totals 14 residues. CDR1 SGHRS and CDR2 YFSETQ come from the germline V gene. V was clipped by 3 bases and J by 8 bases; unmatched bases: 5. The CDR3, as DNA: TGCGCCAGCAGCTCCGGGACAGGGGGCTTCGGCTACACCTTC. This codes for CASSSGTGGFGYTF.